This T cell receptor beta chain came from a study of T cell changes during pregnancy in multiple sclerosis. There are 14 residues in the CDR3. CDR1 is SGHTA and CDR2 is FQGNSA in the germline V gene. V lost 6 bases, J lost 5 bases, and 7 bases stayed unmatched. Sequenced by immunoSEQ multiplex PCR; TCRdb stores in-frame clones only, minus some. The table lists roughly 45,000 clones, 85% to 90% of them singletons, with roughly 1.5% in the top ten. The receptor was derived from a female donor in good health, enrolled as a control in a pregnancy study. Sample: peripheral blood, taken in the first trimester of pregnancy. This chain connects TRBV7-2 to TRBJ2-7, with 10 bases identical to TRBD2. In DNA, the CDR3 is TGTGCCAGCAGAGCCGGGACTAGCGTTCACGAGCAGTACTTC. Translated, it gives CASRAGTSVHEQYF.